This entry describes one T cell receptor beta chain. Its matching antigen is unknown. These data belong to a study of shared clonotypes between healthy human individuals. Findings and limits, study-wide: Naive CD4 clonotypes overlapped across a handful of donors at approximately 5.3%.

Germline V gene sequence: CDR1 LNHDA, CDR2 SQIVND (reference sequence). The CDR3 has 19 residues. Trimming removed 8 bases from V and 4 bases from J; junction bases left unmatched: 20. Using immunoSEQ multiplex PCR, the repertoire was profiled, and TCRdb retains in-frame clones only, with some absent. The repertoire holds some 2,000,000 clones, around 95% seen once, with less than 0.15% in the top ten. Nashville, Tennessee was home to all donors, who were Caucasian adults. Sequencing was carried out using naive CD4+ T cells sorted from blood. Noted subset: CD45RA+ positively selected. This sequence originates from a man between 18 and 35 years old in good health. The gene calls are TRBV19 and TRBJ2-6; TRBD2 matches at 7 bases. The CDR3 DNA reads TGTGCCAGTTCGGGACTACCAGCGTTGATTAACCTAGGGGCCAACGTCCTGACTTTC. It codes for CASSGLPALINLGANVLTF.